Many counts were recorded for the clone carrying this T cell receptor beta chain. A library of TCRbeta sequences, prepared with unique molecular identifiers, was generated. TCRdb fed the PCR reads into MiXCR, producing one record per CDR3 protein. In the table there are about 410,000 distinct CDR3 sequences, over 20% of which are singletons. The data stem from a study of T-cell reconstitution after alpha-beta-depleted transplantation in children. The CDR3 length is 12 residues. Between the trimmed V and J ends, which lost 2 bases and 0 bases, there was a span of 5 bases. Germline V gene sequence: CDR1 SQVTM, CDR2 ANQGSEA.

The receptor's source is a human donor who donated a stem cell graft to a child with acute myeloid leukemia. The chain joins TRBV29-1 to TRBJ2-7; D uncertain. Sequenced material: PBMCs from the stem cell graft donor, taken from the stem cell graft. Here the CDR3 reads CSVEYASYEQYF. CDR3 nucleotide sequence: TGCAGCGTTGAATACGCCTCCTACGAGCAGTACTTC.